The 27 T cell receptor beta chains in this list originate from one sample, sequenced in a study of cytomegalovirus exposure and HLA in healthy donors (dated by TCRdb to 2015 to 2018). Library preparation employed the immunoSEQ multiplex PCR assay. The source is immuneACCESS, and TCRdb retained only in-frame sequences with V and J called. Part of the clones is not carried over; for the studies checked, unresolved V genes explain less than half of this, and the remainder is unexplained. The sample has roughly 300,000 clones on record, roughly 89% of them singletons. Of the sample, more than 0.8% is held by the ten largest clones. The source material was PBMCs. The origin of the receptors is a woman younger than 30 in good health and CMV-seronegative.

This clone was seen just once. The chain has TRBV2 and TRBJ2-2, with 8 bases lining up with TRBD2. Germline-derived CDR1 and CDR2 are SNHLY and FYNNEI. V lost 6 bases to trimming and J lost 4 bases; unmatched junction nucleotides: 7. The CDR3 has 15 residues. The CDR3 sequence is CASRPGGAGTGELFF. The DNA for the CDR3 is TGTGCCAGCAGACCCGGGGGGGCGGGCACCGGGGAGCTGTTTTTT.

The chain joins TRBV6-5 to TRBJ1-2; 9 bases line up with TRBD1. Germline trimming cut 5 bases from V and 6 bases from J; bases unmatched to any gene: 10. There are 15 residues in the CDR3. Germline V CDR1 and CDR2: MNHEY, SVGAGI. The DNA of the CDR3 is TGTGCCAGCAGTAAACCGGGACAGGGAATGAATGGCTACACCTTC. Translating it yields CASSKPGQGMNGYTF.

The chain has TRBV7-2 and TRBJ1-2, with 10 positions matching TRBD1. The ends lost 4 bases at V and 4 bases at J; junction bases unmatched: 9. Germline CDR1 and CDR2: SGHTA and FQGNSA. CDR3 size: 16 residues. The CDR3 DNA follows: TGTGCCAGCAGCTCAACCGGGACAGGGGTTAGCTATGGCTACACCTTC. Its translation: CASSSTGTGVSYGYTF.

The chain uses TRBV7-8 and TRBJ2-2; the match to TRBD1 covers 7 bases. The V and J ends lost 3 bases and 7 bases, in that order; junction bases with no gene match: 5. This CDR3 has 14 amino acids. The germline V gene has CDR1 SGHVS and CDR2 FQNEAQ. The CDR3 nucleotides read TGTGCCAGCAGCTTGGAACAGGGGTTCGGGGAGCTGTTTTTT. This encodes CASSLEQGFGELFF. Full variable domain (outside the CDR3, taken from reference TRBV7-8 and TRBJ2-2): GAGVSQSPRYKVAKRGQDVALRCDPISGHVSLFWYQQALGQGPEFLTYFQNEAQLDKSGLPSDRFFAERPEGSVSTLKIQRTQQEDSAVYLCASSLEQGFGELFFGEGSRLTVL.

This clone was detected once. The chain links TRBV6-5 to TRBJ2-7, with TRBD2 matching 7 bases. CDR1 is MNHEY and CDR2 is SVGAGI in the germline V gene. The V and J ends lost 4 bases and 0 bases, in that order; junction bases with no gene match: 3. The CDR3 length is 14 residues. The CDR3 loop reads CASSSGTTSYEQYF. In nucleotides, the CDR3 is TGTGCCAGCAGTTCCGGGACTACCTCCTACGAGCAGTACTTC.

The chain employs TRBV5-1 and TRBJ2-7, with a possible D match to TRBD1 (6 bases). CDR1 and CDR2 from the germline V gene are SGHRS and YFSETQ. The CDR3 has 14 residues. Trimming took 5 bases from V and 6 from J, leaving 18 bases between them. CDR3 in DNA: TGCGCCAGCAGTCCGGACAGAGTAGGGGTCGAGCAGTACTTC. Residues: CASSPDRVGVEQYF.

The chain employs TRBV29-1 and TRBJ2-3; the D gene is possibly TRBD1 (6 bases). The V end lost 4 bases, the J end lost 3 bases, and 11 bases lay between the germline ends. Germline loops: CDR1 SQVTM, CDR2 ANQGSEA. CDR3 length: 13 amino acids. CDR3 sequence reads: CSVVGQWTDTQYF. The CDR3 nucleotides read TGCAGCGTTGTAGGACAGTGGACAGATACGCAGTATTTT.

The rearrangement links TRBV7-9 to TRBJ2-7; 11 nucleotides match TRBD1. The V gene end was trimmed by 6 bases and the J gene end by 7 bases; junction bases not matched to a gene: 11. Germline CDR1 SEHNR, CDR2 FQNEAQ (reference sequence). The CDR3 has 15 residues. DNA for the CDR3: TGTGCCAGCAGTAAGGGACAGGGGGTAGTGCGAGAGCAGTACTTC. Its translation is CASSKGQGVVREQYF.

The chain uses TRBV5-5 and TRBJ1-4; no clear D gene. The CDR3 loop spans 13 amino acids. The germline V gene has CDR1 SGHKS and CDR2 YYEKEE (reference sequence). V gave up 1 base and J gave up 5 bases, with 6 bases separating them. The CDR3 reads CASSLFGNEKLFF. The CDR3 coding sequence is TGTGCCAGCAGCTTGTTCGGGAATGAAAAACTGTTTTTT.

The chain uses TRBV27 and TRBJ2-5, with D possibly being TRBD2 (6 bases). Between the trimmed V and J ends, which lost 5 bases and 4 bases, there was a span of 11 bases. The CDR3 extends over 13 amino acids. Per the germline V gene, CDR1 is MNHEY and CDR2 is SMNVEV (reference sequence). CDR3 bases: TGTGCCAGCAGTCTCGGGGGAATAGAGACCCAGTACTTC. Protein product: CASSLGGIETQYF.

The chain combines TRBV28 with TRBJ2-7; no firm D call. Germline V CDR1 and CDR2: MDHEN, SYDVKM. The CDR3 is made up of 12 amino acids. V shed 4 bases and J shed 0 bases, with 4 bases lying between them. This chain's CDR3 is CASSSYSYEQYF. Written as DNA, the CDR3 is TGTGCCAGCAGTTCGTACTCCTACGAGCAGTACTTC.

V is TRBV7-9 and J is TRBJ1-1; D is unresolved. V dropped 5 bases and J dropped 1 base, with 8 bases sitting between them. The CDR3 has 13 amino acids. Germline CDR1 SEHNR, CDR2 FQNEAQ (reference sequence). This CDR3 reads CASSPEGNTEAFF. The CDR3 DNA reads TGTGCCAGCAGCCCCGAGGGGAACACTGAAGCTTTCTTT.

The rearrangement uses TRBV19 and TRBJ2-2; 14 bases fit TRBD2. Trimming removed 4 bases from V and 7 bases from J; junction bases left unmatched: 8. This CDR3 spans 17 amino acids. Germline CDR1 is LNHDA and CDR2 is SQIVND (reference sequence). CDR3 residues: CASSKGTSGRFDGELFF. CDR3 nucleotides: TGTGCCAGTAGTAAAGGGACTAGCGGGAGATTCGACGGGGAGCTGTTTTTT.

This chain joins TRBV11-2 and TRBJ2-1; 9 bases map to TRBD2. V was clipped by 5 bases and J by 14 bases; unmatched bases: 10. The length of the CDR3 is 13 residues. The V gene's germline CDR1 is SGHAT and CDR2 FQNNGV. CDR3 bases: TGTGCCAGCAGCACTCGACTAGCGGTATGGAAGTTCTTC. It codes for CASSTRLAVWKFF.

V is TRBV18 and J is TRBJ2-7, with TRBD1 matching 9 bases. CDR1 and CDR2 (germline): KGHSH, LQKENI. This CDR3 region has 14 residues. V dropped 5 bases and J dropped 6; count of bases not matched to a gene: 8. The chain's CDR3 is CASSTTGQGFEQYF. The CDR3 nucleotides are TGTGCCAGCTCAACCACGGGACAGGGATTCGAGCAGTACTTC.

This clone appeared a single time. The CDR3 nucleotides are TGTGCCAGCAGTTACATGGCGGGAGAAGGACGCGAGCAGTACTTC. Its translation: CASSYMAGEGREQYF. V is TRBV6-5 and J is TRBJ2-7, with 7 bases that match TRBD2. From germline, CDR1 is MNHEY and CDR2 SVGAGI. V lost 2 bases to trimming and J lost 6 bases; unmatched junction nucleotides: 10. CDR3 length equals 15 residues.

The rearrangement joins TRBV28 to TRBJ2-1, with D perhaps TRBD2 (5 bases). Germline V gene data show CDR1 as MDHEN and CDR2 as SYDVKM. Trimming removed 6 bases at V and 6 bases at J, with 21 bases between. This CDR3 spans 16 amino acids. This chain's CDR3 is CASSETGIQGSNEQFF. The CDR3 DNA follows: TGTGCCAGCAGCGAAACCGGGATACAAGGGTCCAATGAGCAGTTCTTC.

The V call is TRBV4-1, the J call TRBJ2-7; 16 bases agree with TRBD2. The junction had 18 bases not matched to a gene; V was cut back by 3 bases and J by 7 bases. The germline V gene encodes CDR1 MGHRA and CDR2 YSYEKL. The CDR3 length is 20 residues. The CDR3 loop is CASSHTLVGGLAGGRPEQYF. CDR3 in DNA: TGCGCCAGCAGCCACACACTGGTTGGGGGACTAGCGGGAGGGCGACCGGAGCAGTACTTC.

The chain recombines TRBV18 with TRBJ1-5; tentative D call: TRBD1 (5 bases). Trimming pared 1 base from V and 9 bases from J, leaving 10 bases between. The CDR3 runs to 13 residues. CDR1 and CDR2 (germline): KGHSH, LQKENI. The CDR3 region has the DNA TGTGCCAGCTCACCACTCCAGGGAGGGCCCCAGCATTTT. Amino acid sequence: CASSPLQGGPQHF.

The chain links TRBV6-1 to TRBJ2-1, with 10 bases identical to TRBD2. The CDR3 runs to 15 residues. Germline trimming cut 2 bases from V and 7 bases from J; bases unmatched to any gene: 5. Germline-derived CDR1 and CDR2 are MNHNS and SASEGT. This CDR3 is CASSELAGAVNEQFF. CDR3 coding DNA: TGTGCCAGCAGTGAACTAGCGGGAGCGGTAAATGAGCAGTTCTTC.

The gene calls are TRBV6-5 and TRBJ2-3, with D possibly matching TRBD2 (5 bases). Trimming cost V 0 bases and J 6 bases, with 13 bases left between them. CDR1 MNHEY and CDR2 SVGAGI come from the germline V gene. This CDR3 region has 15 residues. CDR3 sequence reads: CASSYSILAVDTQYF. CDR3 nucleotides: TGTGCCAGCAGTTACTCGATTCTAGCCGTGGATACGCAGTATTTT.

Note on this clone: This could be a read error, since a much larger clone is one nucleotide away. The chain joins TRBV7-6 to TRBJ2-7; TRBD2 aligns across 12 bases. The CDR3 is 15 amino acids. Germline-derived CDR1 and CDR2 are SGHVS and FNYEAQ. V lost 4 bases and J lost 3; bases outside the gene matches: 4. This CDR3 reads CASSSPTSGSYEQYF. The CDR3 DNA reads as TGTGCCAGCAGCTCCCCGACTAGCGGGAGCTACGAGCAGTACTTC.

This clone showed up just a few times. The CDR3, as DNA: TGTGCCAGCAGTCAGGGATTCGGCTACACCTTC. This gives the protein CASSQGFGYTF. This chain links TRBV2 with TRBJ1-2, with TRBD1 as a possible D gene (5 bases). Germline assignment: CDR1 SNHLY and CDR2 FYNNEI. V was cut by 5 bases and J by 8 bases, with 9 bases left in between. The CDR3 is 11 residues long. The variable domain in full, completed from reference TRBV2 and TRBJ1-2, reads EPEVTQTPSHQVTQMGQEVILRCVPISNHLYFYWYRQILGQKVEFLVSFYNNEISEKSEIFDDQFSVERPDGSNFTLKIRSTKLEDSAMYFCASSQGFGYTFGSGTRLTVV.

The chain combines TRBV6-1 with TRBJ2-5; a possible D gene is TRBD2 (6 bases). The CDR3 is 13 amino acids. V lost 4 bases, J lost 5 bases, and 11 bases lay in between. From germline, CDR1 is MNHNS and CDR2 SASEGT. CDR3 coding DNA: TGTGCCAGCAGTGGCGGGGAGTGGGAGACCCAGTACTTC. Amino acid sequence: CASSGGEWETQYF.

CDR3 DNA: TGCAGCGTGGGGACTAGCGGGAGGGCCTTGGCTAGTGAGCAGTTCTTC. It specifies CSVGTSGRALASEQFF. The chain carries TRBV29-1 and TRBJ2-1, with 16 positions matching TRBD2. After removal of 6 bases from V and 9 bases from J, the junction contained 11 bases not matched to a gene. The CDR3 spans 16 residues. CDR1 is SQVTM, CDR2 ANQGSEA, per germline.

The V and J genes are TRBV28 and TRBJ2-1, with TRBD2 identical over 10 bases. Germline-derived CDR1 and CDR2 are MDHEN and SYDVKM. The CDR3 spans 15 residues. Trimming removed 3 bases from V and 12 bases from J; junction bases left unmatched: 11. CDR3 sequence: CASSFSGRAVYRQFF. DNA for the CDR3: TGTGCCAGCAGTTTCAGCGGGAGGGCGGTTTATCGGCAGTTCTTC.

The chain recombines TRBV6-5 with TRBJ1-2; D possibly corresponds to TRBD1 (5 bases). Germline loops: CDR1 MNHEY, CDR2 SVGAGI. Trimming shortened V by 4 bases and J by 4 bases, and 19 bases separated the two germline ends. This CDR3 comprises 16 residues. This CDR3 reads CASSLDTPGPGYGYTF. The CDR3 DNA reads TGTGCCAGCAGTTTGGACACTCCAGGACCGGGCTATGGCTACACCTTC.